This T cell receptor beta chain was obtained from a study of tumor-infiltrating lymphocytes in glioblastoma multiforme. In regard to this clonotype: No conserved phenylalanine or tryptophan is present at the end of the CDR3, so a read error is the likely explanation.

TCRB libraries came from RNA via three nested multiplex PCR rounds. TCRdb reanalysed the multiplex PCR reads using MiXCR and keeps one entry per CDR3 protein. The repertoire holds about 32,000 distinct CDR3 sequences, with 50% to 75% as singletons. V lost 5 bases, J lost 4 bases, and 8 bases stayed unmatched. Germline-derived CDR1 and CDR2 are SGHAT and FQNNGV. The CDR3 runs 15 residues. The chain employs TRBV11-2 and TRBJ2-7; 10 bases line up with TRBD2. The TCR sequence derives from a male donor with glioblastoma. Sequencing was performed on brain tumor tissue. The CDR3 is CASSNSGRPRYEQYL. The DNA of the CDR3 is TGTGCCAGCAGCAATAGCGGGAGGCCCAGGTACGAGCAGTACCTA.